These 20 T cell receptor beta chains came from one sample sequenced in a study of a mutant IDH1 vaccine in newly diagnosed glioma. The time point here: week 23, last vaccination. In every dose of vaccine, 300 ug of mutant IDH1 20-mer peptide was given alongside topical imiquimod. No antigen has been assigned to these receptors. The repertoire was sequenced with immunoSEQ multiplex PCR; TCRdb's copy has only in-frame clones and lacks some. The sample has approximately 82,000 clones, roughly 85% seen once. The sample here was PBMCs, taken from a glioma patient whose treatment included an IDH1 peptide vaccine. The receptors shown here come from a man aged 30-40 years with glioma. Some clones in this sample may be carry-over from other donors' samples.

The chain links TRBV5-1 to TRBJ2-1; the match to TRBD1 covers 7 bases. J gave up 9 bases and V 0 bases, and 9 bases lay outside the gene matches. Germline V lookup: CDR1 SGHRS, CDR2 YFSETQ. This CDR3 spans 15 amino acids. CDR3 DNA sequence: TGCGCCAGCAGCTTGGGACAGGGTGGTCACAGTGAGCAGTTCTTC. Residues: CASSLGQGGHSEQFF.

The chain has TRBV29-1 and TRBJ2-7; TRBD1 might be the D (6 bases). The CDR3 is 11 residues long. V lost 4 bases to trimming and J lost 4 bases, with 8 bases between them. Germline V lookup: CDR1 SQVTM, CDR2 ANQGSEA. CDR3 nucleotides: TGCAGCGTTGGGACAGATTACGAGCAGTACTTC. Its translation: CSVGTDYEQYF.

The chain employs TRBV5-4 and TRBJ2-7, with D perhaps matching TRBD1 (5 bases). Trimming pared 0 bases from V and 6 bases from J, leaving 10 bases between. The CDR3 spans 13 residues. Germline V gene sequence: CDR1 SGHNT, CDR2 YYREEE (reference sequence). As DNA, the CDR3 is TGTGCCAGCAGCTTGGGGGCAGGGCGCGAGCAGTACTTC. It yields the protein CASSLGAGREQYF.

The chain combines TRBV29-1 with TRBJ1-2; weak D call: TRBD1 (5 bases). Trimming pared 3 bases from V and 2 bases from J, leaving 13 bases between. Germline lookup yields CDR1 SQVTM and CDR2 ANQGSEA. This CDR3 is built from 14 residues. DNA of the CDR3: TGCAGCGTTGATTCTCCAGGGTGGAACTATGGCTACACCTTC. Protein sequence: CSVDSPGWNYGYTF.

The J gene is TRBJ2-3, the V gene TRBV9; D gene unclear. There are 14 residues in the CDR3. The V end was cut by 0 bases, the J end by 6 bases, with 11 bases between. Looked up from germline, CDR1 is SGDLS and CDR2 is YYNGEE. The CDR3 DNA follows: TGTGCCAGCAGCGTAGGTCGTAGCTCGGATACGCAGTATTTT. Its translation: CASSVGRSSDTQYF.

Here the CDR3 reads CASSPSRTSGVVVAGELFF. The CDR3 DNA is TGTGCCAGCAGCCCCTCTCGGACTAGCGGGGTAGTAGTGGCCGGGGAGCTGTTTTTT. The chain employs TRBV14 and TRBJ2-2; 12 nucleotides agree with TRBD2. CDR1 SGHDN and CDR2 FVKESK come from the germline V gene. After removal of 4 bases from V and 6 bases from J, the junction contained 15 bases not matched to a gene. CDR3 length equals 19 residues.

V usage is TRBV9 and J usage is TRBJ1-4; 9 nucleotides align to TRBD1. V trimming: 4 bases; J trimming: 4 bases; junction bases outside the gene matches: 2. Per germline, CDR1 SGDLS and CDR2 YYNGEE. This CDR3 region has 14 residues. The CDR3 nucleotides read TGTGCCAGCAGCCAGGGACAGGGTAATGAAAAACTGTTTTTT. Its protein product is CASSQGQGNEKLFF. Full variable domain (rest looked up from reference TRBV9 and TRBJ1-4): DSGVTQTPKHLITATGQRVTLRCSPRSGDLSVYWYQQSLDQGLQFLIQYYNGEERAKGNILERFSAQQFPDLHSELNLSSLELGDSALYFCASSQGQGNEKLFFGSGTQLSVL.

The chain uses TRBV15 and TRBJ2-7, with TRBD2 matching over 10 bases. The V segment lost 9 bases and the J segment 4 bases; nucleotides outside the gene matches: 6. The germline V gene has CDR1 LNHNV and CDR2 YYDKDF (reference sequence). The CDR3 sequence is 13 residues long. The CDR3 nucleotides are TGTGCCACTACTAGCGGGAAAAGATACGAGCAGTACTTC. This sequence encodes CATTSGKRYEQYF.

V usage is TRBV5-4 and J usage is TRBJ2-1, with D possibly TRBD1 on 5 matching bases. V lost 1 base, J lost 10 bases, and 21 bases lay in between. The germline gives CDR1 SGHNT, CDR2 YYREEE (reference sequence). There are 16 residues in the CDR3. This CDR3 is CASSLRASDGAREQFF. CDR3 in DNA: TGTGCCAGCAGCTTGCGAGCGTCGGATGGGGCGAGAGAGCAGTTCTTC.

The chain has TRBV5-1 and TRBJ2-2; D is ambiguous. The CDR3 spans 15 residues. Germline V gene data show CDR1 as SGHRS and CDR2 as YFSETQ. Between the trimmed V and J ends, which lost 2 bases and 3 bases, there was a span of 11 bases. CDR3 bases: TGCGCCAGCAGCTTTAAGGTAGCTGACACCGGGGAGCTGTTTTTT. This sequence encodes CASSFKVADTGELFF.

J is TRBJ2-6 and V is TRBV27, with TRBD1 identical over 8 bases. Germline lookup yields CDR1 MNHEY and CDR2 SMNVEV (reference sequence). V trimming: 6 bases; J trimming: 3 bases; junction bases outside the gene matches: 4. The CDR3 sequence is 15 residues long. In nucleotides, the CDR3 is TGTGCCAGCAGCCAGGACAGGGTTGGGGCCAACGTCCTGACTTTC. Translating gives CASSQDRVGANVLTF.

In nucleotides, the CDR3 is TGTGCCAGCAGTTTTATCTTGGGCCAGGGGGAAATTGTTGGTCAGCCCCAGCATTTT. Its protein is CASSFILGQGEIVGQPQHF. This chain uses TRBV27 with TRBJ1-5, with TRBD1 matching over 7 bases. CDR1 MNHEY and CDR2 SMNVEV come from the germline V gene (reference sequence). CDR3 length equals 19 residues. Trimming cost V 3 bases and J 6 bases; bases outside gene matches: 20.

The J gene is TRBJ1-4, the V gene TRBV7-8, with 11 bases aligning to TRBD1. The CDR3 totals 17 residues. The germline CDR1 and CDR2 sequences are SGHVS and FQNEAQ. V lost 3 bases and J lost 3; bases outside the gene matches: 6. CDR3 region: CASSFLGQGAANEKLFF. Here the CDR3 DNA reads TGTGCCAGCAGCTTTTTAGGACAGGGGGCAGCTAATGAAAAACTGTTTTTT.

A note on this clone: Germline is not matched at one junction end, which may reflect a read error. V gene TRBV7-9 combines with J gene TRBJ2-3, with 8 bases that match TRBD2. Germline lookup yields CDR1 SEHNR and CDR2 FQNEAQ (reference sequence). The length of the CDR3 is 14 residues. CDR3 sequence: CAGSFGGATDTQYF. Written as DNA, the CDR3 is TGTGCCGGCAGCTTCGGGGGGGCCACAGATACGCAGTATTTT.

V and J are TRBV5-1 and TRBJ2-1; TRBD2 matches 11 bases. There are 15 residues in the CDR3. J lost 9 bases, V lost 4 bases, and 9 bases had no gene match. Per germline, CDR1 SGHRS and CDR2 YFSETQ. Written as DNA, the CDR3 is TGCGCCAGCAGCGACCAGCCAACTAGCGGGGGTGAGCAGTTCTTC. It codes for CASSDQPTSGGEQFF.

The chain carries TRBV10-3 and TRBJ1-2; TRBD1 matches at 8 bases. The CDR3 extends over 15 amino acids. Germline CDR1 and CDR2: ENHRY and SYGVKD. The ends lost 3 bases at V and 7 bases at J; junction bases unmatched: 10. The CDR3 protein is CAISDSGDRTGGYTF. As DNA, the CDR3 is TGTGCCATCAGTGACTCTGGGGACAGGACGGGTGGCTACACCTTC.

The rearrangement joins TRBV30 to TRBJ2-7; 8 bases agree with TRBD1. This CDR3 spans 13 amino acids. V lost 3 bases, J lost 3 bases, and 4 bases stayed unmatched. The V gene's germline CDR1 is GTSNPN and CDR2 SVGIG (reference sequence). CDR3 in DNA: TGTGCCTGGAGGGGCAGGGGGCACTACGAGCAGTACTTC. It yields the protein CAWRGRGHYEQYF.

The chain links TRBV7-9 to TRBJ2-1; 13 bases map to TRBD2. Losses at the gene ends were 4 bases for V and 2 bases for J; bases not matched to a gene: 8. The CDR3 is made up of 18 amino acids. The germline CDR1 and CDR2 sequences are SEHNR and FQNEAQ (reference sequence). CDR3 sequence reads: CASSSGLAGSLTYNEQFF. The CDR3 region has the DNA TGTGCCAGCAGCTCGGGACTAGCGGGGTCCTTAACCTACAATGAGCAGTTCTTC.

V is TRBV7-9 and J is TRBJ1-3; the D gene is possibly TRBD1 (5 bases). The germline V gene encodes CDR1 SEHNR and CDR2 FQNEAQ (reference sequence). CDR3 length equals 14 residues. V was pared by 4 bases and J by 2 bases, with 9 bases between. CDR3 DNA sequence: TGTGCCAGCAGCTCCGGGACCACTGGAAACACCATATATTTT. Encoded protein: CASSSGTTGNTIYF.

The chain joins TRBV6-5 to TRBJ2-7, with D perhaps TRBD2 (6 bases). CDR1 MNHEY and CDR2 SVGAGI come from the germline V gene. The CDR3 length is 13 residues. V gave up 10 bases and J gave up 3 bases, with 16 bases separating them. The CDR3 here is CATHLGGVYEQYF. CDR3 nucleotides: TGTGCCACTCATCTGGGGGGTGTCTACGAGCAGTACTTC.